This T cell receptor beta chain was sequenced during a study of shared clonotypes between healthy human individuals. Germline V gene sequence: CDR1 MNHEY, CDR2 SMNVEV (reference sequence). This CDR3 comprises 16 residues. The trim removed 6 bases at V and 7 bases at J, leaving 15 bases unmatched. Libraries were prepared by immunoSEQ multiplex PCR; TCRdb keeps only in-frame clonotypes and omits some of them. Here the sample spans under 850,000 clones, 80% to 95% being singletons. It was CD45RO-negative cells, positively selected for CCR7, that made up naive CD8 cells, with terminally differentiated effector memory CD45RA+ cells excluded.

This receptor was taken from a man younger than 45 in good health. The chain carries TRBV27 and TRBJ2-1; 7 nucleotides align to TRBD2. Sequencing was performed on naive CD8+ T cells sorted from blood. The CDR3 region has the DNA TGTGCCAGCAGCCTAGAGGTAGGCGGGAGTAGGAATGAGCAGTTCTTC. It encodes CASSLEVGGSRNEQFF.